The 22 T cell receptor beta chains given below trace back to one sample, sequenced in a study of identical twins. TCRdb processed the 5' RACE reads anew with MiXCR; each CDR3 protein has one entry. Altogether more than 350,000 distinct CDR3 sequences are present, approximately 8.8% being singletons, with the ten largest covering under 10%. Sample: naive T cells sorted from blood. Receptors were obtained from a woman aged 45-65 years in good health.

The chain couples TRBV11-2 to TRBJ1-2; no clear D gene. The CDR3 loop spans 14 amino acids. Trimming removed 0 bases from V and 4 bases from J, with 9 bases in between. CDR1 and CDR2 (germline): SGHAT, FQNNGV. CDR3 region: CASSLDLAIYGYTF. The CDR3 nucleotides are TGTGCCAGCAGCTTAGATCTTGCGATCTATGGCTACACCTTC. The variable domain in full, with the rest retrieved from reference TRBV11-2 and TRBJ1-2, is EAGVAQSPRYKIIEKRQSVAFWCNPISGHATLYWYQQILGQGPKLLIQFQNNGVVDDSQLPKDRFSAERLKGVDSTLKIQPAKLEDSAVYLCASSLDLAIYGYTFGSGTRLTVV.

This clonotype was seen more than once but under ten times. The chain uses TRBV5-1 and TRBJ2-7; 10 nucleotides agree with TRBD2. The V segment lost 4 bases and the J segment 2 bases; nucleotides outside the gene matches: 6. Looked up from germline, CDR1 is SGHRS and CDR2 is YFSETQ. The length of the CDR3 is 15 residues. In DNA, the CDR3 is TGCGCCAGCAGCAATGGACTAGCGGAAACCTACGAGCAGTACTTC. Translation gives CASSNGLAETYEQYF.

The CDR3 region has the DNA TGTGCCAGCATTGGGGGGGAGGCCGTCTCCTACAATGAGCAGTTCTTC. It translates to CASIGGEAVSYNEQFF. The V gene is TRBV6-2 or TRBV6-3, the J gene TRBJ2-1; TRBD2 matches at 7 bases. The ends lost 7 bases at V and 0 bases at J; junction bases unmatched: 9. The germline gives CDR1 MNHEY, CDR2 SVGEGT. The CDR3 consists of 16 residues.

This clonotype was counted between two and nine times. The V gene is TRBV29-1, the J gene TRBJ2-5; D might be TRBD2 (6 bases). The germline V and J ends were trimmed by 6 bases and 0 bases, with 14 bases remaining between them. From germline, CDR1 is SQVTM and CDR2 ANQGSEA. The CDR3 contains 14 residues. CDR3 coding DNA: TGCAGCGTAGCCGGGACTCTGTACCAAGAGACCCAGTACTTC. Translation gives CSVAGTLYQETQYF.

This chain uses TRBV12-3 or TRBV12-4 with TRBJ1-1, with TRBD1 as a possible D gene (5 bases). The V end lost 6 bases, the J end lost 7 bases, and 18 bases lay between the germline ends. The CDR3 sequence is 14 residues long. The CDR3 region is CASSSTARDGEAFF. CDR3 coding DNA: TGTGCCAGCAGCTCCACCGCCCGGGACGGTGAAGCTTTCTTT.

This clonotype was seen a handful of times. CDR3 nucleotide sequence: TGTGCCAGTAGTACCCCAGCGGACCAGTACGAGCAGTACTTC. This encodes CASSTPADQYEQYF. This chain uses TRBV19 with TRBJ2-7; the D gene is possibly TRBD2 (5 bases). The CDR3 length is 14 residues. Trimming took off 4 bases at V and 4 bases at J, with 14 bases between the two ends. The germline gives CDR1 LNHDA, CDR2 SQIVND (reference sequence).

The gene calls are TRBV6-5 and TRBJ2-2, with 9 bases identical to TRBD2. In germline, CDR1 is MNHEY, CDR2 SVGAGI. The CDR3 covers 21 residues. V lost 1 base to trimming and J lost 1 base; unmatched junction nucleotides: 16. The chain's CDR3 is CASSYYPFGVAGAGNTGELFF. CDR3 coding DNA: TGTGCCAGCAGTTACTACCCTTTCGGGGTAGCGGGAGCAGGGAACACCGGGGAGCTGTTTTTT.

This clonotype was detected only a few times. V usage is TRBV5-1 and J usage is TRBJ2-3; weak D call: TRBD2 (5 bases). In germline, CDR1 is SGHRS, CDR2 YFSETQ. This CDR3 spans 15 amino acids. V dropped 5 bases and J dropped 2 bases, with 15 bases sitting between them. The CDR3 loop reads CASRSGTYYTDTQYF. The CDR3 region has the DNA TGCGCCAGCAGAAGCGGAACCTACTACACAGATACGCAGTATTTT.

This clonotype has more than one count but fewer than ten. The genes are TRBV20-1 and TRBJ2-5; 7 bases match TRBD2. The CDR3 runs 15 residues. J gave up 7 bases and V 1 base, and 12 bases lay outside the gene matches. Germline CDR1 reads DFQATT; CDR2 reads SNEGSKA (reference sequence). The CDR3 here is CSARAGGASPPTQYF. The DNA of the CDR3 is TGCAGTGCTAGAGCGGGGGGAGCATCTCCCCCGACCCAGTACTTC.

This clonotype has at least ten counts. The chain couples TRBV29-1 to TRBJ2-2; D unresolved. The CDR3 is 12 residues long. CDR1 is SQVTM, CDR2 ANQGSEA, per germline. Trimming left V 3 bases short and J 4 bases short, with 6 bases between. The CDR3 sequence: CSVDYATGELFF. The CDR3 DNA reads TGCAGCGTTGATTATGCCACCGGGGAGCTGTTTTTT.

The rearrangement links TRBV29-1 to TRBJ2-3; D remains ambiguous. Trimming left V 7 bases short and J 0 bases short, with 8 bases between. Germline V gene lookup returns CDR1 SQVTM and CDR2 ANQGSEA. CDR3 length: 12 residues. Written as DNA, the CDR3 is TGCAGCGCCACGACAAGCACAGATACGCAGTATTTT. It codes for CSATTSTDTQYF.

This clonotype was seen more than once but under ten times. This chain connects TRBV5-5 to TRBJ2-2; D gene ambiguous. Germline V gene sequence: CDR1 SGHKS, CDR2 YYEKEE (reference sequence). V gave up 3 bases and J gave up 8 bases, with 14 bases separating them. The CDR3 sequence is 14 residues long. CDR3 coding DNA: TGTGCCAGCAGCTACGGGCCCGCCAGGGGGGAGCTGTTTTTT. Translation: CASSYGPARGELFF.

The table lists this clonotype with a count of one. The chain links TRBV7-9 to TRBJ1-1, with 9 nucleotides matching TRBD1. Germline V gene lookup returns CDR1 SEHNR and CDR2 FQNEAQ (reference sequence). This CDR3 is 15 amino acids long. The junction had 12 bases not matched to a gene; V was cut back by 8 bases and J by 5 bases. The CDR3 reads CASRPSTGGLTEAFF. CDR3 sequence (DNA): TGTGCCAGCCGACCATCAACAGGGGGCTTGACTGAAGCTTTCTTT.

In its sample, this clonotype was seen a few times. V and J are TRBV7-9 and TRBJ2-1, with D possibly TRBD2 on 5 matching bases. Germline CDR1 and CDR2: SEHNR and FQNEAQ (reference sequence). Trimming shortened V by 0 bases and J by 2 bases, and 14 bases separated the two germline ends. The CDR3 length is 17 residues. The CDR3 is CASSLASSGLTYNEQFF. The CDR3 DNA reads as TGTGCCAGCAGCTTAGCCTCCTCCGGACTGACCTACAATGAGCAGTTCTTC.

Details on this clonotype: At one of its ends the junction is not consistent with the germline gene, which may arise from a read error. The chain employs TRBV5-1 and TRBJ1-2; no reliable D call. The germline gives CDR1 SGHRS, CDR2 YFSETQ. The CDR3 extends over 12 amino acids. CDR3 nucleotides: TGCACCAGCAGCTTGGATGGTTACGGCTACACCTTC. Translated, it gives CTSSLDGYGYTF.

This clonotype was picked up many times. J is TRBJ2-2 and V is TRBV5-1; maybe TRBD1 (6 bases). V lost 1 base and J lost 6, with 7 bases in between. The CDR3 sequence is 13 residues long. Germline values: CDR1 SGHRS, CDR2 YFSETQ. CDR3 in DNA: TGCGCCAGCAGCTTGACAGGGCCCGGGGAGCTGTTTTTT. It translates to CASSLTGPGELFF.

This clonotype has a handful of counts. V is TRBV20-1 and J is TRBJ2-7; 8 positions match TRBD1. V lost 0 bases, J lost 5 bases, and 12 bases stayed unmatched. From germline, CDR1 is DFQATT and CDR2 SNEGSKA (reference sequence). CDR3 size: 16 residues. CDR3 region: CSARDLVGTGADEQYF. The CDR3 bases are TGCAGTGCTAGAGATCTCGTCGGGACAGGCGCAGACGAGCAGTACTTC.

This clonotype was detected a few times. The CDR3 loop reads CASSPDTTTNEKLFF. The CDR3 coding sequence is TGTGCCAGCAGCCCAGACACCACGACTAATGAAAAACTGTTTTTT. The chain employs TRBV7-8 and TRBJ1-4; D gene unclear. CDR1 is SGHVS, CDR2 FQNEAQ, per germline. Trimming took 5 bases from V and 2 from J, leaving 12 bases between them. CDR3 length: 15 amino acids.

This clonotype came up a few times. The chain uses TRBV7-6 and TRBJ2-5; the D gene is possibly TRBD1 (5 bases). Germline lookup yields CDR1 SGHVS and CDR2 FNYEAQ. Trimming shortened V by 5 bases and J by 1 base, and 11 bases separated the two germline ends. The CDR3 extends over 14 amino acids. The CDR3 region is CASSRQKFQETQYF. CDR3 nucleotide sequence: TGTGCCAGCAGCAGACAGAAATTCCAAGAGACCCAGTACTTC.

This sequence joins TRBV10-3 and TRBJ2-3, with D tentatively TRBD1 (5 bases). V was pared by 8 bases and J by 6 bases, with 12 bases between. Germline CDR1 is ENHRY and CDR2 is SYGVKD. The CDR3 is 12 amino acids. CDR3 in DNA: TGTGCCATCGGTAAGGGGTCGGATACGCAGTATTTT. This gives the protein CAIGKGSDTQYF.

CDR3 bases: TGTGCCAGCGAAAGGGAGCGGACTAGCGGGCCTAGCTCCTACGAGCAGTACTTC. Its translation: CASERERTSGPSSYEQYF. This chain connects TRBV21-1 to TRBJ2-7; the table's D gene call, TRBD2, was not cross checked with the DNA. TRBV21-1 is termed a pseudogene. The CDR3 has 18 amino acids.

This clonotype has only a few counts. This chain links TRBV24-1 with TRBJ2-1, with 8 bases fitting TRBD2. The trim removed 4 bases at V and 7 bases at J, leaving 11 bases unmatched. Germline loops: CDR1 KGHDR, CDR2 SFDVKD. The length of the CDR3 is 16 residues. The CDR3 DNA reads as TGTGCCACCAGTGACGCTGGAGGGCGGGAGGTTAATGAGCAGTTCTTC. Translated, it gives CATSDAGGREVNEQFF.